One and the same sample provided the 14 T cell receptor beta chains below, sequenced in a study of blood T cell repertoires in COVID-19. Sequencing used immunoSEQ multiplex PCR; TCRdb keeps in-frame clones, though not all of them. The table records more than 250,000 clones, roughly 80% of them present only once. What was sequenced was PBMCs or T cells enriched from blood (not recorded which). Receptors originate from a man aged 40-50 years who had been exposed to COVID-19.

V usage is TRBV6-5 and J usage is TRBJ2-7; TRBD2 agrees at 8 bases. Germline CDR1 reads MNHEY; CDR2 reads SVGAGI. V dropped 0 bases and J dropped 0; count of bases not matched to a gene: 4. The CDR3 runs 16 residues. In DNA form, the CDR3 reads TGTGCCAGCAGTTACTCGGCGGGAGGTACCTCCTACGAGCAGTACTTC. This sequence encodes CASSYSAGGTSYEQYF.

The CDR3 bases are TGTGCCAGCAGCCTCTATTGGACAGGGGTGGAAAGCAATCAGCCCCAGCATTTT. It specifies CASSLYWTGVESNQPQHF. V is TRBV9 and J is TRBJ1-5; 9 bases are a match to TRBD1. There are 18 residues in the CDR3. The junction had 12 bases not matched to a gene; V was cut back by 4 bases and J by 1 base. Germline V CDR1 and CDR2: SGDLS, YYNGEE.

CDR3 protein: CAWTQTTYNEQFF. For the CDR3, the DNA is TGTGCCTGGACCCAAACCACATACAATGAGCAGTTCTTC. The rearrangement links TRBV30 to TRBJ2-1; no definite D call. Germline-derived CDR1 and CDR2 are GTSNPN and SVGIG (reference sequence). The CDR3 covers 13 residues. Trimming left V 4 bases short and J 4 bases short, with 11 bases between. Combining the CDR3 with reference TRBV30 and TRBJ2-1 gives the whole variable domain SQTIHQWPATLVQPVGSPLSLECTVEGTSNPNLYWYRQAAGRGLQLLFYSVGIGQISSEVPQNLSASRPQDRQFILSSKKLLLSDSGFYLCAWTQTTYNEQFFGPGTRLTVL.

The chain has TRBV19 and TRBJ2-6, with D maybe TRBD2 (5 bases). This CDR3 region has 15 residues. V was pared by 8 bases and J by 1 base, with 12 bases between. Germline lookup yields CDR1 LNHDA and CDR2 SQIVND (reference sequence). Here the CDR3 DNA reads TGTGCCAGTGGAGGAGAGTGGTCTGGGGCCAACGTCCTGACTTTC. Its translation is CASGGEWSGANVLTF. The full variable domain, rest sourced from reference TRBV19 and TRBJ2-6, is DGGITQSPKYLFRKEGQNVTLSCEQNLNHDAMYWYRQDPGQGLRLIYYSQIVNDFQKGDIAEGYSVSREKKESFPLTVTSAQKNPTAFYLCASGGEWSGANVLTFGAGSRLTVL.

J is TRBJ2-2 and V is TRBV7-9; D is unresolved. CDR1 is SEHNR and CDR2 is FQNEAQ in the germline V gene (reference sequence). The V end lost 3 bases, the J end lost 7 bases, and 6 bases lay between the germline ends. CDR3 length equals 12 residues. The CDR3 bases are TGTGCCAGCAGCTTCGCCGGCGGGGAGCTGTTTTTT. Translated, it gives CASSFAGGELFF.

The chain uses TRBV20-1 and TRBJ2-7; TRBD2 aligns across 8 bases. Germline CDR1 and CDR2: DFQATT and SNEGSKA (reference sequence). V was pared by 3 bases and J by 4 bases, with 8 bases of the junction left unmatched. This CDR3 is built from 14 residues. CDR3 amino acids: CSASVSGGPYEQYF. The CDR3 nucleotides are TGCAGTGCTAGTGTATCGGGAGGGCCATACGAGCAGTACTTC.

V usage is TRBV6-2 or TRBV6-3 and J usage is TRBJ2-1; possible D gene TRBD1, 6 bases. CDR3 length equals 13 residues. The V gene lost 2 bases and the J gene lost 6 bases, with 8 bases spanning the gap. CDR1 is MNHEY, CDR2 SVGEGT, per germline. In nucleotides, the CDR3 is TGTGCCAGCAGTTACAGCAGGGGCAATGAGCAGTTCTTC. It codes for CASSYSRGNEQFF.

The CDR3 DNA follows: TGTGCCAGCAGCTTGGCCGCCACAGGGGGATATGGCTACACCTTC. Residues: CASSLAATGGYGYTF. This chain joins TRBV5-5 and TRBJ1-2, with 8 bases that match TRBD1. The junction had 6 bases not matched to a gene; V was cut back by 0 bases and J by 5 bases. Germline CDR1 SGHKS, CDR2 YYEKEE (reference sequence). The CDR3 runs 15 residues.

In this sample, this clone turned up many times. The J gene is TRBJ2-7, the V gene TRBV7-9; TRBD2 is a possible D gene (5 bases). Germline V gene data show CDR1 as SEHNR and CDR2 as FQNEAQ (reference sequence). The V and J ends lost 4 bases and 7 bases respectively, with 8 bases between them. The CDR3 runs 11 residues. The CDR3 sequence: CASSSGGEQYF. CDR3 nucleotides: TGTGCCAGCAGCTCTGGCGGGGAGCAGTACTTC.

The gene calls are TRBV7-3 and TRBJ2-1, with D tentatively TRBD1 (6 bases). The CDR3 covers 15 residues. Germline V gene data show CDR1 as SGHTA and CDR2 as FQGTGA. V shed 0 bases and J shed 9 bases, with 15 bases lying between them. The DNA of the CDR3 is TGTGCCAGCAGCTTAACCCCCCGGACAGTCGGTGAGCAGTTCTTC. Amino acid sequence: CASSLTPRTVGEQFF.

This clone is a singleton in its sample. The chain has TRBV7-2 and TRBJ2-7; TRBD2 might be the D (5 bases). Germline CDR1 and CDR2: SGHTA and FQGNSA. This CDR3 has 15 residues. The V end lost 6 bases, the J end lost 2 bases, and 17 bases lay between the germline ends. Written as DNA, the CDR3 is TGTGCCAGCAGTCAACCCGGGGTCGTCCCCTACGAGCAGTACTTC. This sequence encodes CASSQPGVVPYEQYF.

The DNA for the CDR3 is TGTGCCAGAAGGACTAGCGGGGGGAATGAGCAGTTCTTC. Its protein product is CARRTSGGNEQFF. The chain uses TRBV2 and TRBJ2-1; 14 bases line up with TRBD2. Trimming cost V 9 bases and J 7 bases; bases outside gene matches: 2. CDR1 is SNHLY, CDR2 FYNNEI, per germline. This CDR3 spans 13 amino acids. Based on the CDR3 plus reference TRBV2 and TRBJ2-1, the full variable domain is EPEVTQTPSHQVTQMGQEVILRCVPISNHLYFYWYRQILGQKVEFLVSFYNNEISEKSEIFDDQFSVERPDGSNFTLKIRSTKLEDSAMYFCARRTSGGNEQFFGPGTRLTVL.

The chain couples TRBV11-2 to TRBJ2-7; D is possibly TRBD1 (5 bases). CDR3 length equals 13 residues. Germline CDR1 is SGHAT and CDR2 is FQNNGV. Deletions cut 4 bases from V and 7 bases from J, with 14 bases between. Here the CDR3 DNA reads TGTGCCAGCAGCTCATGGACACTTGCGGAGCAGTACTTC. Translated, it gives CASSSWTLAEQYF.

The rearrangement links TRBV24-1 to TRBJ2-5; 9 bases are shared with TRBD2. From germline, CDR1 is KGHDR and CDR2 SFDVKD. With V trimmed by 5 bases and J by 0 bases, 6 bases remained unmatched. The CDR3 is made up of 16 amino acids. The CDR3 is CATSAALAGDQETQYF. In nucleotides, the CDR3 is TGTGCCACCAGTGCTGCGTTAGCGGGAGACCAAGAGACCCAGTACTTC.